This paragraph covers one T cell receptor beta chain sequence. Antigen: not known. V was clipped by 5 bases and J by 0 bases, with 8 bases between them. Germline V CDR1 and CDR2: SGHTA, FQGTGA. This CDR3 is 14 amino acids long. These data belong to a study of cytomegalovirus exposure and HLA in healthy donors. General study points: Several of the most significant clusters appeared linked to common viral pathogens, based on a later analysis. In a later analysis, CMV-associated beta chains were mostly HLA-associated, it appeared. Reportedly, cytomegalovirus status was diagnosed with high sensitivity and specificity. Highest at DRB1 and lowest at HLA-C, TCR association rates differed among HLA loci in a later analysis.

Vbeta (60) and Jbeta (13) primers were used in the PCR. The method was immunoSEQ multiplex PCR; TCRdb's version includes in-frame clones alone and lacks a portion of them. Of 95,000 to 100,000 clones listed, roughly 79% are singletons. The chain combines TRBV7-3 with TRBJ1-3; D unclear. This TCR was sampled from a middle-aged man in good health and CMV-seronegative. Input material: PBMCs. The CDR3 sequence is CASSPVNSGNTIYF. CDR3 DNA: TGTGCCAGCAGCCCAGTGAACTCTGGAAACACCATATATTTT.